This T cell receptor beta chain came from a study of T cell repertoires in cytomegalovirus infection (dated by TCRdb to the late 2010s). General notes on the study: Alongside well-studied HLA-B-restricted epitopes, the peptide stimulations were aimed at recently identified HLA-C-restricted CMV epitopes, whose presentation resists viral immunomodulation. The HLA type of each donor mattered for the analysis, because public TCR beta signatures pointed to carriage of CMV infection along with the matching HLA type. General study outcomes and caveats: In the ex vivo response, HLA-C-restricted CMV-specific TCR beta clonotypes were dominant, and in two of eight donors the single most frequent clonotype came from this HLA-C-restricted group. Cumulative frequency of public TCR beta family members discriminated carriers of CMV infection plus the relevant HLA type in this cohort and an independent approximately 400-donor cohort.

The instrument was an Illumina HiSeq 1500. In-frame beta chains were kept once TCRdb had trimmed the public reads at Q25 with fastp and called clones with MiXCR. Under each unique CDR3 protein, matching rows form one entry showing the most common genes and DNA. The sample table records around 70,000 distinct CDR3 sequences; about 29% of these occur just once. The top ten clonotypes cover 59% of the sample. The treatment or condition label here, explained by the study, means: in vitro stimulation with specific CMV peptide epitopes to enrich CMV-specific T cells. V and J are trimmed by 3 bases and 4 bases, and the gene matches miss 1 base of the junction. From the germline V gene (reference sequence), CDR1 is LNHNV and CDR2 is YYDKDF. The CDR3 has 14 amino acids, counting the end cysteine and phenylalanine. The retained sequence is limited to the CDR3, 42 bases, with the frame set at the first base.

Note on this clonotype: Which antigen it targets is not known. No base qualities exist here, and no much larger clone lies one base off it.

This receptor was taken from a human donor in good health (CMV status not recorded). Some clones in this sample may be carry-over from other donors' samples. The rearranged chain carries TRBV15 and TRBJ2-2; TRBD1 lines up with 8 middle nucleotides. Specimen: CD8+ T cells from cultured PBMCs, collected from culture after CMV antigen stimulation. CDR3 reads: CATSSGTGTGELFF. The bases are TGTGCCACCAGCAGCGGGACAGGCACCGGGGAGCTGTTTTTT. Full variable domain (CDR3 extended with the reference TRBV15 and TRBJ2-2 proteins): DAMVIQNPRYQVTQFGKPVTLSCSQTLNHNVMYWYQQKSSQAPKLLFHYYDKDFNNEADTPDNFQSRRPNTSFCFLDIRSPGLGDTAMYLCATSSGTGTGELFFGEGSRLTVL.